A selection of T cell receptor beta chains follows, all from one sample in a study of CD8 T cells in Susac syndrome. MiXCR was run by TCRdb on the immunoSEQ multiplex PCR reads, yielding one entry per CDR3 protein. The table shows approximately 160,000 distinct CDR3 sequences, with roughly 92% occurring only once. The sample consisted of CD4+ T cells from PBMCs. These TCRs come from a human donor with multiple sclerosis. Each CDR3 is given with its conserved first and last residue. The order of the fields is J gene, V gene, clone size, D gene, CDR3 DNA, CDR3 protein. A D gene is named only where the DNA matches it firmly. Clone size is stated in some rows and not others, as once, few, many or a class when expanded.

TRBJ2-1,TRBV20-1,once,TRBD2,TGCAGTGCCGCTAGCGGGGGGGCCGGTGAGCAGTTCTTC,CSAASGGAGEQFF
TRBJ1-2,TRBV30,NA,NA,TGTGCCTGGAGTGCGGACCTCCTTACGCGGGGCTACACCTTC,CAWSADLLTRGYTF
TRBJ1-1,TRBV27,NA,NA,TGTGCCAGCAGTTTCCGGCCGGTGAACACTGAAGCTTTCTTT,CASSFRPVNTEAFF
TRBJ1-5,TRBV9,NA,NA,TGTGCCAGCAGCCCGACCGGGAACCTCCATCAGCCCCAGCATTTT,CASSPTGNLHQPQHF
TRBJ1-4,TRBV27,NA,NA,TGTGCCAGCAGTTCTCCGGGACTCCTTAATGAAAAACTGTTTTTT,CASSSPGLLNEKLFF
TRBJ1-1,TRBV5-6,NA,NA,TGTGCCAGCAGCCGATACAGGGCCGAAGCTTTCTTT,CASSRYRAEAFF
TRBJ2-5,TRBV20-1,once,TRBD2,TGCAGTGCTAGAGCGGGGGGGCGAGAGACCCAGTACTTC,CSARAGGRETQYF
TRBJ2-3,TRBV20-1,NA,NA,TGCAGTGCTAGAGATCCCAGTAGAGATACGCAGTATTTT,CSARDPSRDTQYF
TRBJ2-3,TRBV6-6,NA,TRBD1,TGTGCCAGCAGTAGACGACAGGGTGTGACCACAGATACGCAGTATTTT,CASSRRQGVTTDTQYF
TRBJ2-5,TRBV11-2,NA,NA,TGTGCCAGCAGGAAGGGGACGGCCGCTCAAGAGACCCAGTACTTC,CASRKGTAAQETQYF
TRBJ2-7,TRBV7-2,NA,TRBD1,TGTGCCAGCAGCTTACTACAGGGGACCTACGAGCAGTACTTC,CASSLLQGTYEQYF
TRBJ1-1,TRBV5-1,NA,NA,TGCGCCAGCAGCTTGGAAGGGGCTGTGAACACTGAAGCTTTCTTT,CASSLEGAVNTEAFF
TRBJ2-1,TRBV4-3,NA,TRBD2,TGCGCCAGCGCTCCCCAGGGAATAGCGGGAGGTCGTGAGCAGTTCTTC,CASAPQGIAGGREQFF